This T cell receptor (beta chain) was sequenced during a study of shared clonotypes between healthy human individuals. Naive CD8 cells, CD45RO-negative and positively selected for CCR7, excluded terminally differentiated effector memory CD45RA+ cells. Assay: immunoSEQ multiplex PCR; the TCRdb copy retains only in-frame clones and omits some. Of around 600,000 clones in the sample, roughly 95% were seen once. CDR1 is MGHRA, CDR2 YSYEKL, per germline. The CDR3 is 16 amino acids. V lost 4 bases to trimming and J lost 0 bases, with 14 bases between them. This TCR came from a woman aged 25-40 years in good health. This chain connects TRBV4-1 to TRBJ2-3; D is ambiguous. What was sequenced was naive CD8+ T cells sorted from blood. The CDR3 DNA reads TGCGCCAGCAGCCCCACAAAAGGTTCTAGCACAGATACGCAGTATTTT. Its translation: CASSPTKGSSTDTQYF.